This T cell receptor beta chain was recovered during a study of HIV-infected patients and healthy controls. Study findings and constraints: No HLA typing of donors was done in this study. Healthy controls shared more CDR3 sequences between individuals than HIV-infected patients did.

Roughly three months, about 14 weeks, into antiretroviral therapy, follow-up blood was collected. All unsorted peripheral T cells were captured because whole blood was used without fractionation. Germline V gives CDR1 SEHNR, CDR2 FQNEAQ (reference sequence). V lost 4 bases to trimming and J lost 3 bases, with 15 bases between them. The CDR3 is 15 residues long. Concerning this clonotype: Its cognate antigen is unknown.

Reverse transcription used 450 to 550 ng RNA and constant-region primers for alpha and beta. Separate chain-specific third strand synthesis with multiplexing indices produced the alpha and beta libraries. All rearrangements within a chain used one primer pair; cDNA molecules carried barcodes. TCRdb analysed the 5' RACE reads with MiXCR anew, one entry per CDR3 protein. The table records 3,900 or so distinct CDR3 sequences, approximately 8% of them present only once. This chain connects TRBV7-9 to TRBJ1-2; D gene ambiguous. The specimen comprised blood, sampled during antiretroviral therapy. The sequence was obtained from an adult with HIV infection. The CDR3 nucleotides read TGTGCCAGCAGCTCAGAGGTCAGTTGGGACTATGGCTACACCTTC. Amino acids: CASSSEVSWDYGYTF.